The clone carrying this T cell receptor (beta chain) has just a few counts. The antigen is not known. Generated by immunoSEQ multiplex PCR, the TCRdb table keeps only in-frame clones and is missing some. The data contain 23,000 or so clones, 95% of them singletons. This specimen comes from a study of B cell selection in AIRE deficiency. Study conclusions and caveats: Shorter CDR3s marked shared Treg sequences, biased toward few non-templated insertions. Patient Tconv cells held about 28% of Treg sequences shared by healthy donors.

Conventional CD4 T cells were sorted as CD4+CD127+ cells. Healthy unrelated donors supplied the control samples. Per the germline V gene, CDR1 is SGHTA and CDR2 is FQGNSA. The CDR3 length is 14 residues. Trimming cost V 5 bases and J 0 bases, with 9 bases left between them. The chain has TRBV7-2 and TRBJ2-3; D unclear. The sequence came from a human donor in good health. What was sequenced was CD4+CD127+ conventional T cells sorted from PBMCs. CDR3 sequence: CASSPMTSTDTQYF. The CDR3 nucleotides read TGTGCCAGCAGCCCAATGACGAGCACAGATACGCAGTATTTT.